This T cell receptor (beta chain) was sequenced in a study of blood T cell repertoires in COVID-19. The overall study: Material from acute and convalescent COVID-19 was sourced from the United States, Italy and Spain. PBMCs, B-cell-depleted T cells, or T cells were the source of the cDNA or gDNA that made up the material.

The assay was immunoSEQ multiplex PCR, and TCRdb's table has in-frame clones only and misses some. The sample has around 50,000 clones; 65% to 90% are singletons. V was trimmed by 6 bases and J by 4 bases, leaving 12 bases between them. The CDR3 loop spans 13 amino acids. The sample holds one count of this clone. Sequences were obtained from peripheral blood. This clonotype was sampled from a human donor in a cohort sampled during active COVID-19. The chain combines TRBV12-3 or TRBV12-4 with TRBJ1-2, with D hard to call. The CDR3 loop reads CASSPLGGYGYTF. Here the CDR3 DNA reads TGTGCCAGCAGCCCTCTCGGCGGCTATGGCTACACCTTC.